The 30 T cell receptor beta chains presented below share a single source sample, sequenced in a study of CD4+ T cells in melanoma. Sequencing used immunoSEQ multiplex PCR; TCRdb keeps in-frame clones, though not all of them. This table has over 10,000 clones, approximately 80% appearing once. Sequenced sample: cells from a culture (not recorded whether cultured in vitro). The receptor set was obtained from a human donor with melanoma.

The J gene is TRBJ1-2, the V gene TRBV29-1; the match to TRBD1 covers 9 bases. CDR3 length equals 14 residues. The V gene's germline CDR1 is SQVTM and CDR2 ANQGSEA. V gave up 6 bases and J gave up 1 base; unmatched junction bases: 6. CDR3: CSVVTGGDNYGYTF. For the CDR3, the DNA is TGCAGCGTCGTGACAGGGGGGGATAACTATGGCTACACCTTC.

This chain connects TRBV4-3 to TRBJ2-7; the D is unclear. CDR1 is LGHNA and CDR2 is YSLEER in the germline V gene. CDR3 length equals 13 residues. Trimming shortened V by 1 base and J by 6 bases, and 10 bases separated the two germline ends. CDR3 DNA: TGCGCCAGCAGCCAAGGAGAGGAGCGCGAGCAGTACTTC. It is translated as CASSQGEEREQYF.

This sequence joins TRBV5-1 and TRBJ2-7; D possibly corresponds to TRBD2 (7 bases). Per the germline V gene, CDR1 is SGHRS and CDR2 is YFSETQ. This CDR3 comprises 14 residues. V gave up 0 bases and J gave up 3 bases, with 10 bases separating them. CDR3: CASSLEGGSYEQYF. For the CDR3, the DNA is TGCGCCAGCAGCTTGGAGGGGGGGAGCTACGAGCAGTACTTC. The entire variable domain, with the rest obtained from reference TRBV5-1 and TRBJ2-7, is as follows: KAGVTQTPRYLIKTRGQQVTLSCSPISGHRSVSWYQQTPGQGLQFLFEYFSETQRNKGNFPGRFSGRQFSNSRSEMNVSTLELGDSALYLCASSLEGGSYEQYFGPGTRLTVT.

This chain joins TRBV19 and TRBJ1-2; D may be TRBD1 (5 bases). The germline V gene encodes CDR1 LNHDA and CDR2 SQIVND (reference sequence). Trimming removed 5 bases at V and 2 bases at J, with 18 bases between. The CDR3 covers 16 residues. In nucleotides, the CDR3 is TGTGCCAGTAGTCCACAGGTTCAAGGAGCCAACTATGGCTACACCTTC. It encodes CASSPQVQGANYGYTF.

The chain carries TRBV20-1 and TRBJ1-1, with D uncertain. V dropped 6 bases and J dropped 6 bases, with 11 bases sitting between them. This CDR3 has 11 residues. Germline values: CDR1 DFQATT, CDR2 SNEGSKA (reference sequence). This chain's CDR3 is CSALGGSEAFF. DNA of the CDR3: TGCAGTGCACTTGGAGGTTCTGAAGCTTTCTTT.

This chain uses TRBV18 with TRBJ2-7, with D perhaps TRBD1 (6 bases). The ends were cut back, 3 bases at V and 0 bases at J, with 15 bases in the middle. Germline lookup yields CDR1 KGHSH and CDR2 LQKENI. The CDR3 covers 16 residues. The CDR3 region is CASSPLPGHSSYEQYF. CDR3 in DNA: TGTGCCAGCTCACCGTTGCCGGGACACTCCTCCTACGAGCAGTACTTC.

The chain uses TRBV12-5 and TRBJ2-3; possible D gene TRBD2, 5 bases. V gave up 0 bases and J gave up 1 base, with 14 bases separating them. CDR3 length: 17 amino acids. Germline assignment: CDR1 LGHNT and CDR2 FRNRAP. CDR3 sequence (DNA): TGTGCTAGTGGTTTGGTACCATCCCTGAGGGGCACAGATACGCAGTATTTT. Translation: CASGLVPSLRGTDTQYF.

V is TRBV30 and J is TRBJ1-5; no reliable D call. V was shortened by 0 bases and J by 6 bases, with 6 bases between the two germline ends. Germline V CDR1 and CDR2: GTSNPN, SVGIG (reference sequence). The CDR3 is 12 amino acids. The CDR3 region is CAWSVESQPQHF. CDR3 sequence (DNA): TGTGCCTGGAGTGTAGAGAGTCAGCCCCAGCATTTT.

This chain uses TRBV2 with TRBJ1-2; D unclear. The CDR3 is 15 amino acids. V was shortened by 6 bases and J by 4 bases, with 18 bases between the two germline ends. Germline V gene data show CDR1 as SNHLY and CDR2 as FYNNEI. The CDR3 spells CASRPGSLRTYGYTF. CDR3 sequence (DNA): TGTGCCAGCAGGCCGGGGTCTTTGAGGACCTATGGCTACACCTTC.

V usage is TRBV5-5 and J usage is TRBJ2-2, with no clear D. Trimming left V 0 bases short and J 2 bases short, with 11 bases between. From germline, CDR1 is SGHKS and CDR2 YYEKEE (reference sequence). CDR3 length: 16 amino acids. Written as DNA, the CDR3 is TGTGCCAGCAGCTTGGCCAGAACAGACAACACCGGGGAGCTGTTTTTT. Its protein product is CASSLARTDNTGELFF.

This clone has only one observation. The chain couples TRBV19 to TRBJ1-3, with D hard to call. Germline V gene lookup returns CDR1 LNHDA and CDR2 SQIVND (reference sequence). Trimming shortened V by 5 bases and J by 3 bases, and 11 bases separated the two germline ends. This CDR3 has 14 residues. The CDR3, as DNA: TGTGCCAGTAGTTTTGGCGACTTTGGAAACACCATATATTTT. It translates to CASSFGDFGNTIYF.

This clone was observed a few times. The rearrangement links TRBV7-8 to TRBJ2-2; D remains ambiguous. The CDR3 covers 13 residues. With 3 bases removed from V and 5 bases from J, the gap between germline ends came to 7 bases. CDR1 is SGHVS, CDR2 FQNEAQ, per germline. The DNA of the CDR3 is TGTGCCAGCAGCTTTGAGTGGACCGGGGAGCTGTTTTTT. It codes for CASSFEWTGELFF. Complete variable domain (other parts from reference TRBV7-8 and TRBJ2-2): GAGVSQSPRYKVAKRGQDVALRCDPISGHVSLFWYQQALGQGPEFLTYFQNEAQLDKSGLPSDRFFAERPEGSVSTLKIQRTQQEDSAVYLCASSFEWTGELFFGEGSRLTVL.

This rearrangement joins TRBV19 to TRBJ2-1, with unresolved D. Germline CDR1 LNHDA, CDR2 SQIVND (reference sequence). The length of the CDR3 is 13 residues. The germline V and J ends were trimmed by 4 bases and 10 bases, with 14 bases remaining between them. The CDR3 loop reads CASSTDGTTEQFF. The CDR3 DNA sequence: TGTGCCAGTAGTACCGACGGCACTACGGAGCAGTTCTTC.

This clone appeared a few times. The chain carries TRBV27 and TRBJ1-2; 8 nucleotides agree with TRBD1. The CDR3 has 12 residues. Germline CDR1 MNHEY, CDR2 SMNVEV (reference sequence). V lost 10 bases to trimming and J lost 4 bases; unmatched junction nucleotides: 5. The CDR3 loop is CATLGQGYGYTF. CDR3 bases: TGTGCCACCCTAGGACAGGGCTATGGCTACACCTTC.

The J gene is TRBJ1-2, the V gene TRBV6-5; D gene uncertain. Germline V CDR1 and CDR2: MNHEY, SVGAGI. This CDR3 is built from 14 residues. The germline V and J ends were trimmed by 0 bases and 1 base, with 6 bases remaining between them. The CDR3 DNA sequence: TGTGCCAGCAGTTACTCGAGGGATAACTATGGCTACACCTTC. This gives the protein CASSYSRDNYGYTF.

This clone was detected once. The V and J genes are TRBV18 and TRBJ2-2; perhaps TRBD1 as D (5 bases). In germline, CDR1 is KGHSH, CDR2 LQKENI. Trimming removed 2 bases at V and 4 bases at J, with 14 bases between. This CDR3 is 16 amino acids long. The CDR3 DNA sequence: TGTGCCAGCTCACCATCTGGAAAGGGGCCCACCGGGGAGCTGTTTTTT. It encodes CASSPSGKGPTGELFF.

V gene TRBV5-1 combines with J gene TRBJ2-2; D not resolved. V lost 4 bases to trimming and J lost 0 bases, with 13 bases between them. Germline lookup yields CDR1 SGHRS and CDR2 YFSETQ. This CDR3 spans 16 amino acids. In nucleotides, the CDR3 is TGCGCCAGCAGCCCCCCCAGAACACCGAACACCGGGGAGCTGTTTTTT. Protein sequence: CASSPPRTPNTGELFF. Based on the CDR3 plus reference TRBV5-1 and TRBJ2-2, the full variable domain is KAGVTQTPRYLIKTRGQQVTLSCSPISGHRSVSWYQQTPGQGLQFLFEYFSETQRNKGNFPGRFSGRQFSNSRSEMNVSTLELGDSALYLCASSPPRTPNTGELFFGEGSRLTVL.

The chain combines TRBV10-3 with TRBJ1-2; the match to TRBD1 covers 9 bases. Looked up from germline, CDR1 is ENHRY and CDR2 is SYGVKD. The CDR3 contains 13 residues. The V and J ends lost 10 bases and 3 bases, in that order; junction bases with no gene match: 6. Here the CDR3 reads CATSTGGDYGYTF. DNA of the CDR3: TGTGCCACTAGTACAGGGGGCGACTATGGCTACACCTTC.

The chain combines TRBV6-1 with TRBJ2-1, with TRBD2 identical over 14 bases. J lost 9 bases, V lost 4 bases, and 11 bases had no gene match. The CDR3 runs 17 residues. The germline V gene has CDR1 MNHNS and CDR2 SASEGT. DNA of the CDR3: TGTGCCAGCAGTGCCTTTGCCGGGACTAGCGGGGGAGGTGAGCAGTTCTTC. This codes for CASSAFAGTSGGGEQFF.

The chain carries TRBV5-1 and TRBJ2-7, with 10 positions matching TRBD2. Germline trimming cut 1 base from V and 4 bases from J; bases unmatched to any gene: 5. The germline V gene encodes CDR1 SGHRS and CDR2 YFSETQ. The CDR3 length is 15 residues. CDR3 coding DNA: TGCGCCAGCAGCTTGAAGTCTAGCGGGGGATACGAGCAGTACTTC. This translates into CASSLKSSGGYEQYF.

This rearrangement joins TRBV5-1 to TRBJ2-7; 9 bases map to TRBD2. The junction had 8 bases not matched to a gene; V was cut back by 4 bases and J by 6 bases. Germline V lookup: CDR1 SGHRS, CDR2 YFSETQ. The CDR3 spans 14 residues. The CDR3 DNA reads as TGCGCCAGCAGCATAGCGGGGGACCCCCTCGAGCAGTACTTC. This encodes CASSIAGDPLEQYF.

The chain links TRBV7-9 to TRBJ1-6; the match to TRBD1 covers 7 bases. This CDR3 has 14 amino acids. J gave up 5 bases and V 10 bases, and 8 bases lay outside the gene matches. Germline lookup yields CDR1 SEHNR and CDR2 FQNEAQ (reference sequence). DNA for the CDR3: TGTGCCACTTCGAAAGGGACAGATAATTCACCCCTCCACTTT. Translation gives CATSKGTDNSPLHF.

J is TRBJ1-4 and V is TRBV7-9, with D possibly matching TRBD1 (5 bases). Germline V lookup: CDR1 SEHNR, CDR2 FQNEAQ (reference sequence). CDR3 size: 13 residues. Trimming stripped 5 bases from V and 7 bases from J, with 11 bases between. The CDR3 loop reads CASSPNGGEKLFF. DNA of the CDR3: TGTGCCAGCAGCCCTAACGGGGGTGAAAAACTGTTTTTT.

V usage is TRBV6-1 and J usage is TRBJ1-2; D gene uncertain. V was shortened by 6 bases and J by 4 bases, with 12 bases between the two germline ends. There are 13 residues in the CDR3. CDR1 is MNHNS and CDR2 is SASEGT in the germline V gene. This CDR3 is CASSSWVGYGYTF. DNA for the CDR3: TGTGCCAGCAGCTCCTGGGTCGGCTATGGCTACACCTTC.

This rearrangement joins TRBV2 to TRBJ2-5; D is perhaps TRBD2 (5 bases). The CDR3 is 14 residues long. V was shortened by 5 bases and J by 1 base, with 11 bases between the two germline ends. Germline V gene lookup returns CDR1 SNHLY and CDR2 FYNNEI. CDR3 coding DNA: TGTGCCAGCAGTTTACCGGGGTCCCAAGAGACCCAGTACTTC. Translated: CASSLPGSQETQYF.

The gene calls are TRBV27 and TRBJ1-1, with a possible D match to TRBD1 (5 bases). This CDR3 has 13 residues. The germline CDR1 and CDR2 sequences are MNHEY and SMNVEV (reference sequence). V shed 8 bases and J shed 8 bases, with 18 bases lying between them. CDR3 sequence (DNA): TGTGCCAGCGGGGTTAACACTCGGGGCGAAGCTTTCTTT. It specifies CASGVNTRGEAFF.

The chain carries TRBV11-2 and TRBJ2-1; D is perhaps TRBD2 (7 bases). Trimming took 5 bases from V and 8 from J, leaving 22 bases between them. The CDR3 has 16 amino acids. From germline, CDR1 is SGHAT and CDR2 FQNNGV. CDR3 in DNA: TGTGCCAGCAGCCCCTACCTCGACGGGGGGCCGTATGAGCAGTTCTTC. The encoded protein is CASSPYLDGGPYEQFF.

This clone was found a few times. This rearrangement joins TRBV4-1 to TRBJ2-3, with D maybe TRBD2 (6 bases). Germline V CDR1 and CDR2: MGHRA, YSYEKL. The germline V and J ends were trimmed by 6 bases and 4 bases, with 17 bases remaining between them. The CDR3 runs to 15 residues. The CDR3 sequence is CASRPTGLIADTQYF. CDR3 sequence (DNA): TGCGCCAGCAGGCCCACGGGACTTATCGCAGATACGCAGTATTTT.

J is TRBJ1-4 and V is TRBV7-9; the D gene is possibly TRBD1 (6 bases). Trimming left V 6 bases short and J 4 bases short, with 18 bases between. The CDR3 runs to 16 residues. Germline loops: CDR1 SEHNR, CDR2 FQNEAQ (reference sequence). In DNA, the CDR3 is TGTGCCAGCAGTCCCCTTCGGGGGCTGAGTAATGAAAAACTGTTTTTT. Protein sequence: CASSPLRGLSNEKLFF.

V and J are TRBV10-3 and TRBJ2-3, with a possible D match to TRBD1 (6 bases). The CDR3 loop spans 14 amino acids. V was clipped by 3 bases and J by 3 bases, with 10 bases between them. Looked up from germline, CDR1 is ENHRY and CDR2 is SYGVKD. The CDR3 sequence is CAISEARGTDTQYF. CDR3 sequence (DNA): TGTGCCATCAGTGAAGCCAGGGGAACAGATACGCAGTATTTT.